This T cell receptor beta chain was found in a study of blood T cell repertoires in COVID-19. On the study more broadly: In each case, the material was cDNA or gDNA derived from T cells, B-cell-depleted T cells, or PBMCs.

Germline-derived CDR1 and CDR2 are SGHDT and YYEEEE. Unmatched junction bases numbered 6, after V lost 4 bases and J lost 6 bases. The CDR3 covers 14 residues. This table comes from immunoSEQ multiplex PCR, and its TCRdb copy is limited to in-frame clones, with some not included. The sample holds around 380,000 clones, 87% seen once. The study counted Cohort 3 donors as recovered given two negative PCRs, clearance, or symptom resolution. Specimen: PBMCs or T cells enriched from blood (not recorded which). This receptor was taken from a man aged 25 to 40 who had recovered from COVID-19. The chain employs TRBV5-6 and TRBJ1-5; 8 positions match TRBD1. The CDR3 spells CASSPGQGVQPQHF. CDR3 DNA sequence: TGTGCCAGCAGCCCCGGACAGGGAGTTCAGCCCCAGCATTTT.